This passage covers 2 T cell receptor beta chains from one sample sequenced in a study of identical twins listed by TCRdb under 2016. Receptor libraries were prepared by 5' RACE. Sequencer: Illumina HiSeq 2000. The public reads were quality trimmed at Q25 with fastp and then assembled into clones with MiXCR by TCRdb, keeping productive beta chains. Each entry is one CDR3 protein sequence, shown with its most common DNA and genes. Within this sample are about 190,000 distinct CDR3 sequences, with about a sixth of them counted one time only. About 38% of the sample lies in the top ten. Another study also made use of these data, one on T cells expressing NK-cell markers.

The material sequenced was CD8+ T cells sorted from blood. Receptor source: a woman aged 18-35 years in good health.

There are a few counts of this clonotype. The chain carries TRBV5-6 and TRBJ2-1, with D hard to call. Per germline, CDR1 SGHDT and CDR2 YYEEEE. The CDR3 is 13 residues long. Deletions cut 4 bases from V and 9 bases from J, with 14 bases between. In nucleotides, the CDR3 is TGTGCCAGCAGCGCTGGTTTCACTGGTGAGCAGTTCTTC. Translating it yields CASSAGFTGEQFF.

This clonotype has a handful of counts. The J gene is TRBJ2-3, the V gene TRBV6-6; D not certain. The CDR3 runs 12 residues. Trimming took 7 bases from V and 2 from J, leaving 7 bases between them. From germline, CDR1 is MNHNY and CDR2 SVGAGI (reference sequence). CDR3: CASTIHTDTQYF. CDR3 in DNA: TGTGCCAGCACCATCCACACAGATACGCAGTATTTT.